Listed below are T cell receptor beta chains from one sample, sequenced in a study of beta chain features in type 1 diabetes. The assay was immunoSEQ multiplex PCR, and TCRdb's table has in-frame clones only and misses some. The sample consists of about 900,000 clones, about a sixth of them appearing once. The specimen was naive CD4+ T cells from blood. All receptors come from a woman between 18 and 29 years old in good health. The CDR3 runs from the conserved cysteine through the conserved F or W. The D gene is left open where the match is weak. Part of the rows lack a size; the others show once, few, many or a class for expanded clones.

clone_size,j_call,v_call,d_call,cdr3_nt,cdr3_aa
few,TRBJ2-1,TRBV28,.,TGTGCCAGCAGTTCCCTAGGGACGATAATTGGCAATGAGCAGTTCTTC,CASSSLGTIIGNEQFF
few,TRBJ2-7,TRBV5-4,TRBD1,TGTGCCAGCAGCCTGGACAGGATCTACGAGCAGTACTTC,CASSLDRIYEQYF
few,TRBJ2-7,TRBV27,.,TGTGCCAGCAGTTTCGGTAGGTCACGCGGGGGCTACTACGAGCAGTACTTC,CASSFGRSRGGYYEQYF
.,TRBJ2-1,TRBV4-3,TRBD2,TGCGCCAGCAGCCAAGACTACCAGGGACTAGCGGACCGTCTCTCCTACAATGAGCAGTTCTTC,CASSQDYQGLADRLSYNEQFF
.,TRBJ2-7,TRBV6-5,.,TGTGCCAGCAGTTACTCGAGGGCAGGGGTGTCCTACGAGCAGTACTTC,CASSYSRAGVSYEQYF
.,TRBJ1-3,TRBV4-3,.,TGCGCCAGCAGCCAGACCAGACTTACCTCTGGAAACACCATATATTTT,CASSQTRLTSGNTIYF
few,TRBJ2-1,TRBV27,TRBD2,TGTGCCAGCATTAAGACTAGCGGGAGGGCCGGTGAGCAGTTCTTC,CASIKTSGRAGEQFF
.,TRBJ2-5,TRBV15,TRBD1,TGTGCCACCAGCAGAACGGGACAGGTTGTCCAAGAGACCCAGTACTTC,CATSRTGQVVQETQYF
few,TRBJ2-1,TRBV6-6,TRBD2,TGTGCCAGCAGTTACTCTCCGGGAGGATCTGGTAATGAGCAGTTCTTC,CASSYSPGGSGNEQFF
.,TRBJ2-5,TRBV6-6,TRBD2,TGTGCCAGCAGTTACCGCTTAGCGGGAGTGGTAGAGACCCAGTACTTC,CASSYRLAGVVETQYF
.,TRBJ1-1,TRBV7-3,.,TGTGCCAGCAGCTTAAGCGGGAACACTGAAGCTTTCTTT,CASSLSGNTEAFF
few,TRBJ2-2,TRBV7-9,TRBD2,TGTGCCAGCAGCTTCCAGTCTAGCGGCCCGAACACCGGGGAGCTGTTTTTT,CASSFQSSGPNTGELFF
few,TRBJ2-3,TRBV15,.,TGTGCCACCAGCATGTTCCGAGGCACAGATACGCAGTATTTT,CATSMFRGTDTQYF
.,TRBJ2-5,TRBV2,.,TGTGCCAGCAGTGAACGCACACGCCAACCGGAAGAGACCCAGTACTTC,CASSERTRQPEETQYF
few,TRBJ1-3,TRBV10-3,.,TGTGCCATCAGGTCGGACAGCTCTGGAAACACCATATATTTT,CAIRSDSSGNTIYF
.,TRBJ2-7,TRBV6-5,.,TGTGCCAGCAGTTACTCGTCCGGGGCGCCCTACGAGCAGTACTTC,CASSYSSGAPYEQYF
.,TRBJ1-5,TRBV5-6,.,TGTGCCAGCAGCCCGAACGGACAGACAAATCAGCCCCAGCATTTT,CASSPNGQTNQPQHF
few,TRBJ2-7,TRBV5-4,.,TGTGCCAGCAGCTTGCCTAGGGGAGAATCGGACGAGCAGTACTTC,CASSLPRGESDEQYF
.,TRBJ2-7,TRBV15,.,TGTGCCACCAGCAGAGCCCGGGGGCCACTCTACGACGAGCAGTACTTC,CATSRARGPLYDEQYF
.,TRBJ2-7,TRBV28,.,TGTGCCAGCAGTTTCCGGGGGTCGGGCGAGCAGTACTTC,CASSFRGSGEQYF
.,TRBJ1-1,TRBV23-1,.,TGCGCCAGCAGTCAATCGAAAGACAGGCTGAACACTGAAGCTTTCTTT,CASSQSKDRLNTEAFF
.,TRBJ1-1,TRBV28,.,TGTGCCAGCAGTCCGACGGATCACGAAGCTTTCTTT,CASSPTDHEAFF
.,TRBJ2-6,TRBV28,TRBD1,TGTGCCAGCAGGACAGGGGGTAATGGGGCCAACGTCCTGACTTTC,CASRTGGNGANVLTF
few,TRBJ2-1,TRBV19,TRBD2,TGTGCCAGTAGTAGACTAGCCCCGTCCTACAATGAGCAGTTCTTC,CASSRLAPSYNEQFF
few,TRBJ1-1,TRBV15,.,TGTGCCACCAGCAGAGATGAGAGGCGGGGGGCGAGAACTGAAGCTTTCTTT,CATSRDERRGARTEAFF
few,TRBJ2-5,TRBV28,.,TGTGCCAGCAGTAGGGGCGGCGGGACCCAGTACTTC,CASSRGGGTQYF
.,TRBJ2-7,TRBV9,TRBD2,TGTGCCAGCAGTACAGGACTAGGTTCCTACGAGCAGTACTTC,CASSTGLGSYEQYF
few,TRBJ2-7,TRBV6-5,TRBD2,TGTGCCAGCAGTTACTCGACTAGCGGGAGCTACGAGCAGTACTTC,CASSYSTSGSYEQYF
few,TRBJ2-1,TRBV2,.,TGTGCCAGCAGTGAATTATACAATGAGCAGTTCTTC,CASSELYNEQFF
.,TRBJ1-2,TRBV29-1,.,TGCAGCGGGGACACCTCGGACTATGGCTACACCTTC,CSGDTSDYGYTF
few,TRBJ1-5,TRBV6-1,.,TGTGCCAGCAGCGATATCGCCCAGCATTTT,CASSDIAQHF
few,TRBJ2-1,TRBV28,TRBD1,TGTGCCAGCAGATCGGACAGGAGCTCCTACAATGAGCAGTTCTTC,CASRSDRSSYNEQFF
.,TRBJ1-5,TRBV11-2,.,TGTGCCAGCAGTACTAATAATCAGCCCCAGCATTTT,CASSTNNQPQHF
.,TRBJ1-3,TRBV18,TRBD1,TGTGCCAGCTCACCACCGACCGGGACAGGGAACACCATATATTTT,CASSPPTGTGNTIYF
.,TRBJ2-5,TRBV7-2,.,TGTGCCAGCAGCGACCTCCAAGAGACCCAGTACTTC,CASSDLQETQYF
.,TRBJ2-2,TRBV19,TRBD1,TGTGCCAGTAGCTCCCTCCCAGGGGGCGCCAACACCGGGGAGCTGTTTTTT,CASSSLPGGANTGELFF
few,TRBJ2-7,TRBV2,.,TGTGCCAGCAGTGAAGGAAGCACGCGATTAACCTACGAGCAGTACTTC,CASSEGSTRLTYEQYF
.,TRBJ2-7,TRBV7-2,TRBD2,TGTGCCAGCAGCCCACCGGGACTAGCGGGTAACGAGCAGTACTTC,CASSPPGLAGNEQYF
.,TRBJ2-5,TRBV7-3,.,TGTGCCAGCAGCCAAGGGCCATCAGAGACCCAGTACTTC,CASSQGPSETQYF
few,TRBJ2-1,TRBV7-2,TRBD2,TGTGCCAGCAGCTCTCCGGGAGGGAACCACAATGAGCAGTTCTTC,CASSSPGGNHNEQFF
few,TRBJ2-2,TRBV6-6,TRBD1,TGTGCCAGCAGTTACCAACCGGGACAGGAGACCGGGGAGCTGTTTTTT,CASSYQPGQETGELFF
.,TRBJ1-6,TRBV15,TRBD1,TGTGCCACCAAACCGGGACAGTATAATTCACCCCTCCACTTT,CATKPGQYNSPLHF
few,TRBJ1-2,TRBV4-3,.,TGCGCCAGCAGCCAAGATGGCTTTTATGGCTACACCTTC,CASSQDGFYGYTF
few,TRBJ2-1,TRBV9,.,TGTGCCAGCAGCGTAGAGTGGAGGGATGAGCAGTTCTTC,CASSVEWRDEQFF
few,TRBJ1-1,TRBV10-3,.,TGTGCCTCGGGCGAGGGCCCAGCAGAGAACACTGAAGCTTTCTTT,CASGEGPAENTEAFF
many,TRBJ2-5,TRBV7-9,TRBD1,TGTGCCAGCAGCTCGGGACAGGGGGCATGGCAAGAGACCCAGTACTTC,CASSSGQGAWQETQYF
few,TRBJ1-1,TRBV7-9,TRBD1,TGTGCCAGCAGCCAGGAGCGCAACAGGGGTTCCACTGAAGCTTTCTTT,CASSQERNRGSTEAFF
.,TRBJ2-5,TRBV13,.,TGTGCCAGCAGCATCAGACTAGTACAAGAGACCCAGTACTTC,CASSIRLVQETQYF
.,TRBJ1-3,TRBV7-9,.,TGTGCCAGCACTCAATCAGACAGGCGAGGAAACACCATATATTTT,CASTQSDRRGNTIYF
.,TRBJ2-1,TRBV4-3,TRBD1,TGCGCCAGCAGCCTTAAGGACAGGGCCTACAATGAGCAGTTCTTC,CASSLKDRAYNEQFF
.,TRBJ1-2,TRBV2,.,TGTGCCAGCAGTGGTACAGTCTATGGCTACACCTTC,CASSGTVYGYTF
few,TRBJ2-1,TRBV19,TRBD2,TGTGCCAGTAGCCGTTATGGACTAGCGGGCCGATCCTACAATGAGCAGTTCTTC,CASSRYGLAGRSYNEQFF
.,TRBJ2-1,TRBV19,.,TGTGCCAGTAGTATAGATAAGTGGGGGAATGAGCAGTTCTTC,CASSIDKWGNEQFF
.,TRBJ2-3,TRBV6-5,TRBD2,TGTGCCAGCAGTTCAGGACTAGCGGGAGAGACAGATACGCAGTATTTT,CASSSGLAGETDTQYF
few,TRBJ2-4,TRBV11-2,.,TGTGCCAGCAGCCAACCCCAAAACATTCAGTACTTC,CASSQPQNIQYF
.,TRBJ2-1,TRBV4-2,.,TGTGCCAGCAGCGTCCAGGGCGTCAATGAGCAGTTCTTC,CASSVQGVNEQFF
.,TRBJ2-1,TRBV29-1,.,TGCAGCGGAGAGAGGGGGAGCTCCTACAATGAGCAGTTCTTC,CSGERGSSYNEQFF
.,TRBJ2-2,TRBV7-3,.,TGTGCCAGCAGTCCCGGAGGGTACGGGGAGCTGTTTTTT,CASSPGGYGELFF
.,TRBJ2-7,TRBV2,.,TGTGCCAGCATTGCGGACGCCGCCGGGGACGAGCAGTACTTC,CASIADAAGDEQYF